This entry is about one T cell receptor beta chain. V was shortened by 4 bases and J by 4 bases, with 17 bases between the two germline ends. The V gene's germline CDR1 is SGHKS and CDR2 YYEKEE (reference sequence). The CDR3 spans 16 residues. Some clones are missing from TCRdb's copy, which holds only in-frame ones; the method was immunoSEQ multiplex PCR. The sample includes tens of thousands of clones, under 95% of them seen just once. The data derive from a study of OX40 agonist ivuxolimab in advanced cancers. Study context: Eligibility admitted prior anti-PD-1, anti-PD-L1 or anti-CTLA-4 therapy; 40% to 50% had some.

The rearrangement uses TRBV5-5 and TRBJ2-2, with D perhaps assigned TRBD1 or TRBD2 (5 bases each). The sequences come from CD4+ or CD8+ T cells sorted from blood, collected in a trial of the OX40 agonist ivuxolimab. The sequence came from an adult with an advanced solid tumor such as melanoma, head and neck, liver or kidney cancer. CDR3 bases: TGTGCCAGCAGCCCTCGGGGCCCGACGGGCACCGGGGAGCTGTTTTTT. Encoded protein: CASSPRGPTGTGELFF.